What follows describes a single T cell receptor (beta chain). Its antigen is unknown. The sample originates from a study of PD-1 blockade in classical Hodgkin lymphoma. General study results and limits: In newly diagnosed patients, baseline TCR diversity was reportedly below that of healthy donors. No one has yet defined what causes the repertoire differences, which may be disease activity or prior therapy.

Time point denoted: newly diagnosed, previously untreated cHL patient sample. With magnetic negative selection, CD4+ T cells were purified from PBMCs that had been thawed. Newly diagnosed classical Hodgkin lymphoma PBMCs, still untreated, provided the comparison samples. Sequenced by immunoSEQ multiplex PCR; TCRdb stores in-frame clones only, minus some. Altogether fewer than 25,000 clones are present, 80% to 90% being singletons, with the ten largest covering 0.25%. The origin of this receptor is a human donor with classical Hodgkin lymphoma. Material: CD4+ T cells from blood.

The CDR3 DNA sequence: TGTGCCAGTAGTATCTCCGGAAGGTCTGAAAAACTGTTTTTT. Protein product: CASSISGRSEKLFF. The chain recombines TRBV19 with TRBJ1-4; unclear D gene. Germline V gives CDR1 LNHDA, CDR2 SQIVND (reference sequence). V was cut by 3 bases and J by 7 bases, with 12 bases left in between. The CDR3 has 14 residues.